These T cell receptor beta chains were read from a single sample in a study of blood T cell repertoires in COVID-19. Produced via immunoSEQ multiplex PCR; TCRdb's table is partial and in-frame only. This sample has 95,000 to 110,000 clones, with approximately 90% found just once. Sequencing was carried out using peripheral blood. All receptors come from a woman of 80 years or more in a cohort sampled during active COVID-19. Both conserved end residues are part of each CDR3. The order of the fields is D gene, V gene, J gene, clone size, CDR3 protein, CDR3 DNA. A D gene is named only where the DNA matches it firmly. Size is stated for part of the rows, as once, few or many counts, or as a class when the clone is expanded.

d_gene: TRBD1
v_gene: TRBV18
j_gene: TRBJ1-1
abundance: NA
CDR3aa: CASSGQANTEAFF
CDR3nt: TGTGCCAGCTCAGGACAGGCGAACACTGAAGCTTTCTTT

d_gene: NA
v_gene: TRBV27
j_gene: TRBJ1-3
abundance: NA
CDR3aa: CASSPLPSGNTIYF
CDR3nt: TGTGCCAGCTCCCCCCTCCCCTCTGGAAACACCATATATTTT

d_gene: NA
v_gene: TRBV27
j_gene: TRBJ1-5
abundance: NA
CDR3aa: CASSPRTVNQPQHF
CDR3nt: TGTGCCAGCAGTCCCCGGACAGTAAATCAGCCCCAGCATTTT

d_gene: NA
v_gene: TRBV9
j_gene: TRBJ2-3
abundance: NA
CDR3aa: CASSPNPSVADTQYF
CDR3nt: TGTGCCAGCAGCCCGAACCCTAGCGTCGCGGATACGCAGTATTTT

d_gene: TRBD2
v_gene: TRBV15
j_gene: TRBJ2-7
abundance: NA
CDR3aa: CATSTDTSGREGRIHEQYF
CDR3nt: TGTGCCACCAGCACCGACACTAGCGGGAGGGAAGGAAGGATCCACGAGCAGTACTTC

d_gene: NA
v_gene: TRBV6-6
j_gene: TRBJ2-4
abundance: NA
CDR3aa: CASSYPRLEYQYF
CDR3nt: TGTGCCAGCAGTTACCCCAGGCTCGAGTATCAGTACTTC

d_gene: NA
v_gene: TRBV4-1
j_gene: TRBJ2-7
abundance: NA
CDR3aa: CASSQVSFYEQYF
CDR3nt: TGCGCCAGCAGCCAAGTATCGTTCTACGAGCAGTACTTC

d_gene: NA
v_gene: TRBV18
j_gene: TRBJ1-5
abundance: few
CDR3aa: CASSRDISQPQHF
CDR3nt: TGTGCCAGCTCACGGGACATAAGTCAGCCCCAGCATTTT

d_gene: NA
v_gene: TRBV29-1
j_gene: TRBJ2-1
abundance: once
CDR3aa: CSVVPRVAEYNEQFF
CDR3nt: TGCAGCGTTGTCCCCCGGGTAGCGGAATACAATGAGCAGTTCTTC

d_gene: NA
v_gene: TRBV18
j_gene: TRBJ2-1
abundance: NA
CDR3aa: CASSPVEGSYNEQFF
CDR3nt: TGTGCCAGCTCACCGGTGGAGGGCTCCTACAATGAGCAGTTCTTC

d_gene: TRBD2
v_gene: TRBV5-6
j_gene: TRBJ2-3
abundance: NA
CDR3aa: CASSLLAGGSDTQYF
CDR3nt: TGTGCCAGCAGCTTGCTCGCGGGAGGCAGTGATACGCAGTATTTT

d_gene: NA
v_gene: TRBV18
j_gene: TRBJ2-7
abundance: once
CDR3aa: CASSPPAGYEQYF
CDR3nt: TGTGCCAGCTCACCCCCAGCGGGCTACGAGCAGTACTTC

d_gene: NA
v_gene: TRBV19
j_gene: TRBJ1-1
abundance: NA
CDR3aa: CASIKGRFVVAEAFF
CDR3nt: TGTGCCAGTATCAAGGGGCGGTTCGTGGTCGCTGAAGCTTTCTTT

d_gene: TRBD2
v_gene: TRBV19
j_gene: TRBJ2-1
abundance: NA
CDR3aa: CASRITTSGREQFF
CDR3nt: TGTGCCAGTAGGATAACCACTAGCGGGAGGGAGCAGTTCTTC

d_gene: TRBD2
v_gene: TRBV6-1
j_gene: TRBJ2-3
abundance: NA
CDR3aa: CASSAPRGSGTDTQYF
CDR3nt: TGTGCCAGCAGTGCCCCTCGCGGGAGCGGCACAGATACGCAGTATTTT

d_gene: TRBD2
v_gene: TRBV2
j_gene: TRBJ2-7
abundance: NA
CDR3aa: CASSDLAGGAGYEQYF
CDR3nt: TGTGCCAGCAGTGACTTAGCGGGAGGAGCTGGGTACGAGCAGTACTTC

d_gene: NA
v_gene: TRBV4-2
j_gene: TRBJ1-4
abundance: NA
CDR3aa: CASSQPGQINEKLFF
CDR3nt: TGTGCCAGCAGCCAACCGGGACAAATAAATGAAAAACTGTTTTTT

d_gene: TRBD1
v_gene: TRBV11-2
j_gene: TRBJ1-1
abundance: NA
CDR3aa: CASSLGQGTSEAFF
CDR3nt: TGTGCCAGCAGCTTGGGACAGGGTACGTCTGAAGCTTTCTTT